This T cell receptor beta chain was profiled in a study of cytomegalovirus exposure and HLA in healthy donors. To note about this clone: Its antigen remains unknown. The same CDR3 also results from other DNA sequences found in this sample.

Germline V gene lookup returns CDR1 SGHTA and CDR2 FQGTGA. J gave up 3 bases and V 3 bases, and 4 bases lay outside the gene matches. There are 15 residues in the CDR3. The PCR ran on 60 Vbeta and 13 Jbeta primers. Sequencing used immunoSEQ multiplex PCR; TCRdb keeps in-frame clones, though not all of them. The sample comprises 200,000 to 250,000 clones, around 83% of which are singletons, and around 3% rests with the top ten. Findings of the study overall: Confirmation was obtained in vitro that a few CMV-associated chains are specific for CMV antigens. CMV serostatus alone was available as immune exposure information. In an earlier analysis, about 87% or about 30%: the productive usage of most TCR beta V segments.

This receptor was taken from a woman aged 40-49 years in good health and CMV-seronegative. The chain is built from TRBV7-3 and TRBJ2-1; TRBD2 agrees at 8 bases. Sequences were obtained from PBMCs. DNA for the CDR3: TGTGCCAGCAGCTTGGGGGGGACTAGCTACAATGAGCAGTTCTTC. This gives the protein CASSLGGTSYNEQFF.